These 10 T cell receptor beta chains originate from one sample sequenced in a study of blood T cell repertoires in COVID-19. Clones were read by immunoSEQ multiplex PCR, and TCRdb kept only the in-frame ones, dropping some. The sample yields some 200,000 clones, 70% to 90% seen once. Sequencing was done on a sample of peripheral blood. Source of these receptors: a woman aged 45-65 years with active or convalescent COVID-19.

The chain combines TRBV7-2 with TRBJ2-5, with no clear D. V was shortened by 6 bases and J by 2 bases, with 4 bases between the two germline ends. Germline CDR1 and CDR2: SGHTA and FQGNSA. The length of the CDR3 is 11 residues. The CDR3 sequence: CASSSQETQYF. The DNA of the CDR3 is TGTGCCAGCAGTTCGCAAGAGACCCAGTACTTC.

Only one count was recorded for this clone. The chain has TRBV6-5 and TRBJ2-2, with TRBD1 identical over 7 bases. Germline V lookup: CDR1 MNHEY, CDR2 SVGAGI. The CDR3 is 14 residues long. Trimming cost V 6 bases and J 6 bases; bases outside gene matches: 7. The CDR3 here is CASRIKTGSGELFF. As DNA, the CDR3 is TGTGCCAGCAGGATAAAGACAGGGTCCGGGGAGCTGTTTTTT.

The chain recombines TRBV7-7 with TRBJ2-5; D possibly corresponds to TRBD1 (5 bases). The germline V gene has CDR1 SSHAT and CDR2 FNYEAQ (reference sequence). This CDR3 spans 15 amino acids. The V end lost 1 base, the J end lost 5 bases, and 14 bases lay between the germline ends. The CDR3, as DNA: TGTGCCAGCAGCTTAGGGGGCAGGTTGGAGGAGACCCAGTACTTC. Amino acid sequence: CASSLGGRLEETQYF.

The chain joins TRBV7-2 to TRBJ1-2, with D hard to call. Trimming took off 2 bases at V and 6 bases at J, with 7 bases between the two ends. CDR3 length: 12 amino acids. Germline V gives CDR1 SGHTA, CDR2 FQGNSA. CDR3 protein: CASSLRRNGYTF. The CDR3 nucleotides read TGTGCCAGCAGCTTACGCAGGAATGGCTACACCTTC.

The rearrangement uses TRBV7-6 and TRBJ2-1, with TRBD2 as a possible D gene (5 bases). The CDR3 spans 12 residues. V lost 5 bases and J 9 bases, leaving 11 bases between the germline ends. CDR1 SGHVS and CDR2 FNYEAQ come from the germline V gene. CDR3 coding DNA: TGTGCCAGCAGCGACGGACTTTCTGAGCAGTTCTTC. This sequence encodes CASSDGLSEQFF.

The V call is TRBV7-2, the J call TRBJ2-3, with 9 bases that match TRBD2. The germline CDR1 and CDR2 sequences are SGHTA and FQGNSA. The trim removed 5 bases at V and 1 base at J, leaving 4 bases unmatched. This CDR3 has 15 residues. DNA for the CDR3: TGTGCCAGCAGCCCTCGGACTAGCGGCACAGATACGCAGTATTTT. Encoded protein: CASSPRTSGTDTQYF.

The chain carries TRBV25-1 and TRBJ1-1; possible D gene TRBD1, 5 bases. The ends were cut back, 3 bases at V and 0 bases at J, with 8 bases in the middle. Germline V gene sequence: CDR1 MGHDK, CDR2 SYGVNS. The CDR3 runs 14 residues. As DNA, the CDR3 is TGTGCCAGCAGTGACTTCAGGGTGAACACTGAAGCTTTCTTT. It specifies CASSDFRVNTEAFF.

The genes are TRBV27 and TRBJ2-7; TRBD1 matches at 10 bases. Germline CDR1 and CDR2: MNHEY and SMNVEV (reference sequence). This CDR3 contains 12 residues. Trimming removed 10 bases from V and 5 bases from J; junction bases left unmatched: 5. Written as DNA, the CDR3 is TGTGCCACCTGGGACAGGGGCAACGAGCAGTACGTC. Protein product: CATWDRGNEQYV.

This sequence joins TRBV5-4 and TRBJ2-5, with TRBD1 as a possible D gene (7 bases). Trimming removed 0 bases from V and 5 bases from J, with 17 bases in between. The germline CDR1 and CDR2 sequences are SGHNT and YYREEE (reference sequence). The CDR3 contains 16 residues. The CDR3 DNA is TGTGCCAGCAGCTTGGTTCAAGGGGGCGCGGGGGAGACCCAGTACTTC. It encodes CASSLVQGGAGETQYF.

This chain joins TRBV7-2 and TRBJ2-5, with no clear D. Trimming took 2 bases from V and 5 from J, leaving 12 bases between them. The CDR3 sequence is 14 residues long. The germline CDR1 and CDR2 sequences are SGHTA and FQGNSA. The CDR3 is CASSLYSGRETQYF. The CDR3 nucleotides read TGTGCCAGCAGCTTATATTCGGGTCGGGAGACCCAGTACTTC.